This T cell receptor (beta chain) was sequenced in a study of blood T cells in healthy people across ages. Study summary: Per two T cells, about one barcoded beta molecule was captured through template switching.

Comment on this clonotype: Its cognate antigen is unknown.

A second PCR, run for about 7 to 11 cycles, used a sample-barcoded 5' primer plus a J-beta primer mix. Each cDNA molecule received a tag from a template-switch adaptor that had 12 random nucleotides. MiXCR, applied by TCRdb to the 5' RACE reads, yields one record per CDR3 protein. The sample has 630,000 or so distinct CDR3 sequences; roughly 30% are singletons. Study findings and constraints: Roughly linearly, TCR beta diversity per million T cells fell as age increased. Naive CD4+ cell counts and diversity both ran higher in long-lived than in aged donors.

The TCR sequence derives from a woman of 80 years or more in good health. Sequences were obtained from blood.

The CDR3 loop reads CASESTGAKTQYF. CDR3 sequence (DNA): TGTGCCAGCGAATCAACAGGGGCAAAGACCCAGTACTTC. The rearrangement uses TRBV19 and TRBJ2-5; 7 positions agree with TRBD1. Germline values: CDR1 LNHDA, CDR2 SQIVND (reference sequence). Trimming removed 9 bases from V and 6 bases from J; junction bases left unmatched: 10. The CDR3 spans 13 residues.